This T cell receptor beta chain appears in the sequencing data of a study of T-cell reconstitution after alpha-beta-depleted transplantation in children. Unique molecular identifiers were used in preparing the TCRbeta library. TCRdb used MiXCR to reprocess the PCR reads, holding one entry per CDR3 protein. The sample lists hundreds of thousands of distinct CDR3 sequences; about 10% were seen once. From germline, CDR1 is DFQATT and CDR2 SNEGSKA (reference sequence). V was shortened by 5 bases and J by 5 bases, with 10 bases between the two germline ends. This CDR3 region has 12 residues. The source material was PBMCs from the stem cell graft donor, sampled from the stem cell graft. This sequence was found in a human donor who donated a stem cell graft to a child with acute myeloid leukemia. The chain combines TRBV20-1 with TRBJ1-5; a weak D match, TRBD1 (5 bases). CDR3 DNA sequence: TGCAGTGCTTGGGGCCAGGATCAGCCCCAGCATTTT. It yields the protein CSAWGQDQPQHF.